This entry describes one T cell receptor beta chain. The target antigen is unknown. The sample belongs to a study of cytomegalovirus exposure and HLA in healthy donors. Study as a whole: Of the donors genotyped, some 400 in all, about 82% fell in the Caucasian-associated ancestry cluster. General study points: Earlier analysis found most TCR beta V segments productive about 87% or about 30% of the time.

Amplification used 60 Vbeta primers and 13 Jbeta primers. TCRdb keeps only in-frame clones here, not all; method: immunoSEQ multiplex PCR. The data show 150,000 to 180,000 clones, 70% to 80% seen once. This TCR derives from a man aged 25 to 40 in good health and CMV-seronegative. The sequenced sample was PBMCs.

This CDR3 is CASSLTGSASTDTQYF. The DNA of the CDR3 is TGTGCCAGCAGCCTGACAGGGAGTGCGAGCACAGATACGCAGTATTTT. The chain carries TRBV9 and TRBJ2-3, with TRBD1 matching 7 bases. V was clipped by 4 bases and J by 0 bases; unmatched bases: 8. The CDR3 totals 16 residues. CDR1 is SGDLS, CDR2 YYNGEE, per germline.